These 20 T cell receptor beta chains came from one sample sequenced in a study of OX40 agonist ivuxolimab in advanced cancers. Assay used: immunoSEQ multiplex PCR; TCRdb lists only in-frame clones, some missing. The sample has roughly 74,000 clones; about 94% are singletons. Sequences were derived from CD4+ or CD8+ T cells sorted from blood, sampled in a trial of the OX40 agonist ivuxolimab. Receptor source: an adult with an advanced solid tumor such as melanoma, head and neck, liver or kidney cancer.

This sequence joins TRBV6-5 and TRBJ2-1; no clear D gene. The V end lost 5 bases, the J end lost 4 bases, and 9 bases lay between the germline ends. Germline values: CDR1 MNHEY, CDR2 SVGAGI. The CDR3 consists of 13 residues. Here the CDR3 reads CASSLTDYNEQFF. In DNA, the CDR3 is TGTGCCAGCAGTCTGACTGATTACAATGAGCAGTTCTTC.

This chain connects TRBV19 to TRBJ2-1; TRBD2 matches 14 bases. The CDR3 is 16 amino acids. Per germline, CDR1 LNHDA and CDR2 SQIVND (reference sequence). Unmatched junction bases numbered 6, after V lost 3 bases and J lost 8 bases. This CDR3 is CASSIWGLAGDHEQFF. The CDR3 nucleotides are TGTGCCAGTAGTATCTGGGGACTAGCGGGAGACCATGAGCAGTTCTTC.

The V gene is TRBV7-9, the J gene TRBJ1-3; D perhaps matches TRBD1 (5 bases). This CDR3 has 14 residues. Trimming pared 1 base from V and 4 bases from J, leaving 8 bases between. Germline-derived CDR1 and CDR2 are SEHNR and FQNEAQ (reference sequence). CDR3 nucleotide sequence: TGTGCCAGCAGCTTAGTTACAGGAGGAAACACCATATATTTT. Protein product: CASSLVTGGNTIYF.

This clone was recorded a few times. As DNA, the CDR3 is TGCGCCAGCAGTGAAGGCCGAGGACTAGAAAAACTGTTTTTT. The encoded protein is CASSEGRGLEKLFF. The V call is TRBV10-2, the J call TRBJ1-4; D gene uncertain. The CDR3 totals 14 residues. Looked up from germline, CDR1 is WSHSY and CDR2 is SAAADI. With 3 bases removed from V and 8 bases from J, the gap between germline ends came to 13 bases.

This rearrangement joins TRBV7-6 to TRBJ2-7; 8 bases align to TRBD1. Germline lookup yields CDR1 SGHVS and CDR2 FNYEAQ. The CDR3 spans 16 residues. The V and J ends lost 5 bases and 7 bases, in that order; junction bases with no gene match: 16. The CDR3 coding sequence is TGTGCCAGCAGCCTAAGACAGGGGAAGGGCCTCGGGGAGCAGTACTTC. Its translation is CASSLRQGKGLGEQYF.

V gene TRBV30 combines with J gene TRBJ1-1; no reliable D call. The CDR3 runs 11 residues. Trimming removed 3 bases from V and 3 bases from J, with 5 bases in between. Per germline, CDR1 GTSNPN and CDR2 SVGIG (reference sequence). The CDR3 reads CAWRGYTEAFF. For the CDR3, the DNA is TGTGCCTGGAGGGGATACACTGAAGCTTTCTTT. Using reference TRBV30 and TRBJ1-1 for the parts outside the CDR3, the full variable domain is SQTIHQWPATLVQPVGSPLSLECTVEGTSNPNLYWYRQAAGRGLQLLFYSVGIGQISSEVPQNLSASRPQDRQFILSSKKLLLSDSGFYLCAWRGYTEAFFGQGTRLTVV.

The chain carries TRBV6-5 and TRBJ2-5; 10 bases fit TRBD2. Germline-derived CDR1 and CDR2 are MNHEY and SVGAGI. V was pared by 6 bases and J by 3 bases, with 7 bases of the junction left unmatched. This CDR3 is built from 15 residues. DNA for the CDR3: TGTGCCAGCAGATCGATAGCGGGGGGAAAAGAGACCCAGTACTTC. Translated, it gives CASRSIAGGKETQYF.

This rearrangement joins TRBV7-6 to TRBJ1-4; TRBD1 aligns across 7 bases. Looked up from germline, CDR1 is SGHVS and CDR2 is FNYEAQ. V trimming: 3 bases; J trimming: 2 bases; junction bases outside the gene matches: 3. This CDR3 has 15 residues. The CDR3 loop reads CASSLLTGTNEKLFF. The CDR3 DNA is TGTGCCAGCAGCTTGCTGACAGGGACTAATGAAAAACTGTTTTTT.

The rearrangement uses TRBV7-2 and TRBJ2-7, with D perhaps TRBD2 (7 bases). The CDR3 has 15 residues. V dropped 2 bases and J dropped 5 bases, with 16 bases sitting between them. Germline V gene data show CDR1 as SGHTA and CDR2 as FQGNSA. In DNA form, the CDR3 reads TGTGCCAGCAGCTTAAGGGGGGGTGGCGGGGACGAGCAGTACTTC. Translation gives CASSLRGGGGDEQYF.

The V gene is TRBV27, the J gene TRBJ2-4; a possible D gene is TRBD2 (6 bases). Germline V gives CDR1 MNHEY, CDR2 SMNVEV (reference sequence). V lost 2 bases and J lost 1, with 12 bases in between. The CDR3 runs to 16 residues. CDR3 sequence: CASSLMEGSAKNIQYF. The CDR3 DNA reads as TGTGCCAGCAGTTTAATGGAGGGATCGGCCAAAAACATTCAGTACTTC.

The table lists this clone with a count of one. CDR3 residues: CASSNARGEQYF. DNA of the CDR3: TGTGCCAGCAGTAACGCACGGGGCGAGCAGTACTTC. The chain recombines TRBV7-9 with TRBJ2-7; D perhaps matches TRBD2 (5 bases). The V end lost 6 bases, the J end lost 6 bases, and 12 bases lay between the germline ends. The CDR3 is made up of 12 amino acids. Germline-derived CDR1 and CDR2 are SEHNR and FQNEAQ (reference sequence).

The CDR3 sequence: CASSSRPRGEQYF. CDR3 DNA: TGTGCCAGCAGTTCCCGCCCCAGGGGAGAGCAGTACTTC. The rearrangement links TRBV27 to TRBJ2-7; weak D call: TRBD1 (6 bases). Germline V gene data show CDR1 as MNHEY and CDR2 as SMNVEV (reference sequence). There are 13 residues in the CDR3. V shed 4 bases and J shed 7 bases, with 14 bases lying between them.

The CDR3 sequence: CASSAPGGSNTEAFF. For the CDR3, the DNA is TGTGCCAGCAGCGCCCCAGGGGGGTCGAACACTGAAGCTTTCTTT. V gene TRBV5-4 combines with J gene TRBJ1-1, with 7 positions matching TRBD1. Germline CDR1 and CDR2: SGHNT and YYREEE (reference sequence). The CDR3 length is 15 residues. V lost 4 bases, J lost 1 base, and 7 bases stayed unmatched.

The chain carries TRBV6-1 and TRBJ2-3; 9 bases fit TRBD2. Germline CDR1 and CDR2: MNHNS and SASEGT. The CDR3 sequence is 15 residues long. Germline trimming cut 3 bases from V and 6 bases from J; bases unmatched to any gene: 7. The CDR3 sequence is CASSELASGKDTQYF. CDR3 nucleotide sequence: TGTGCCAGCAGTGAGCTGGCTAGCGGGAAGGATACGCAGTATTTT.

This sequence joins TRBV15 and TRBJ2-1, with 9 bases that match TRBD2. Germline CDR1 is LNHNV and CDR2 is YYDKDF (reference sequence). The CDR3 extends over 17 amino acids. J gave up 7 bases and V 5 bases, and 15 bases lay outside the gene matches. CDR3 protein: CATSLGRLIAGENEQFF. CDR3 bases: TGTGCCACCAGCCTGGGAAGGTTGATAGCGGGAGAGAATGAGCAGTTCTTC.

In its sample, this clone was seen once. The gene calls are TRBV6-5 and TRBJ1-2; unclear D gene. Germline V CDR1 and CDR2: MNHEY, SVGAGI. V dropped 0 bases and J dropped 6 bases, with 8 bases sitting between them. This CDR3 is built from 13 residues. CDR3 residues: CASSYSRQDGYTF. The CDR3 DNA sequence: TGTGCCAGCAGTTACTCGAGGCAGGATGGCTACACCTTC.

The genes are TRBV27 and TRBJ1-2, with a possible D match to TRBD1 (6 bases). V lost 7 bases and J 3 bases, leaving 18 bases between the germline ends. Germline loops: CDR1 MNHEY, CDR2 SMNVEV (reference sequence). There are 15 residues in the CDR3. DNA for the CDR3: TGTGCCAGCACGACATTTCAGGGGTATGACTATGGCTACACCTTC. This encodes CASTTFQGYDYGYTF.

J is TRBJ2-5 and V is TRBV4-1, with TRBD1 identical over 11 bases. The CDR3 has 16 residues. Trimming removed 3 bases from V and 5 bases from J; junction bases left unmatched: 8. Germline CDR1 is MGHRA and CDR2 is YSYEKL. The CDR3 DNA sequence: TGCGCCAGCAGCCACCTCCCGGGACAGGGGGGGGAGACCCAGTACTTC. This gives the protein CASSHLPGQGGETQYF.

The rearrangement uses TRBV19 and TRBJ1-2; perhaps TRBD1 as D (5 bases). Germline V gene lookup returns CDR1 LNHDA and CDR2 SQIVND (reference sequence). This CDR3 comprises 14 residues. The V end lost 1 base, the J end lost 2 bases, and 8 bases lay between the germline ends. CDR3 residues: CASSIGWGNYGYTF. Written as DNA, the CDR3 is TGTGCCAGTAGTATAGGGTGGGGGAACTATGGCTACACCTTC.

This clone was observed a single time. The chain joins TRBV7-9 to TRBJ2-1; 10 nucleotides align to TRBD2. The CDR3 is 16 amino acids. Germline CDR1 and CDR2: SEHNR and FQNEAQ (reference sequence). V was clipped by 1 base and J by 5 bases; unmatched bases: 5. The CDR3 nucleotides read TGTGCCAGCAGCTTAGTACGGCTAGCGGGAGACAATGAGCAGTTCTTC. Residues: CASSLVRLAGDNEQFF.